The table lists the clone carrying this T cell receptor beta chain with many counts. What it binds is unknown. TCRdb fed the 5' RACE reads into MiXCR, producing one record per CDR3 protein. The table records fewer than 11,000 distinct CDR3 sequences, roughly 12% of them present only once. CDR3 length: 15 amino acids. Trimming removed 5 bases at V and 2 bases at J, with 14 bases between. From germline, CDR1 is SGHVS and CDR2 FQNEAQ. These data come from a study of spatial heterogeneity in lung cancer. Overall study results and limits: In tumors, expanded intratumoral alpha and beta TCR counts tracked mutation counts.

Time point reported: sample taken at primary tumor resection. The V call is TRBV7-8, the J call TRBJ2-3, with D perhaps matching TRBD1 (7 bases). The TCR originated in a male donor with early-stage non-small cell lung cancer. The starting material was lung tumor tissue, obtained at surgery. CDR3 sequence: CASSVAGQLTDTQYF. The CDR3, as DNA: TGTGCCAGCAGCGTGGCGGGACAGCTCACAGATACGCAGTATTTT.